One sample yielded the 24 T cell receptor beta chains listed below, sequenced in a study of response to subunit inactivated influenza vaccine. From the RT-PCR reads, TCRdb called clonotypes with MiXCR, one entry per CDR3 protein. The table has around 580,000 distinct CDR3 sequences, 12% seen once. The sample was PBMCs from blood, taken on the day of vaccination. These receptors were collected from a man aged 50 to 59 who received an inactivated influenza vaccine.

The chain joins TRBV5-1 to TRBJ1-4, with D possibly TRBD1 on 6 matching bases. This CDR3 has 16 amino acids. CDR1 and CDR2 (germline): SGHRS, YFSETQ. V lost 4 bases and J lost 3, with 16 bases in between. This CDR3 is CASSTLPGQANEKLFF. Written as DNA, the CDR3 is TGCGCCAGCAGCACCTTACCGGGACAAGCTAATGAAAAACTGTTTTTT. Full variable domain (rest looked up from reference TRBV5-1 and TRBJ1-4): KAGVTQTPRYLIKTRGQQVTLSCSPISGHRSVSWYQQTPGQGLQFLFEYFSETQRNKGNFPGRFSGRQFSNSRSEMNVSTLELGDSALYLCASSTLPGQANEKLFFGSGTQLSVL.

The J gene is TRBJ2-1, the V gene TRBV6-5; TRBD2 agrees at 9 bases. Looked up from germline, CDR1 is MNHEY and CDR2 is SVGAGI. The length of the CDR3 is 18 residues. Trimming removed 7 bases from V and 0 bases from J; junction bases left unmatched: 13. The CDR3 protein is CASTSTRGRGGSYNEQFF. For the CDR3, the DNA is TGTGCCAGCACTTCTACCCGGGGGCGGGGGGGCTCCTACAATGAGCAGTTCTTC.

The V gene is TRBV10-3, the J gene TRBJ1-1, with D possibly TRBD1 on 5 matching bases. The V and J ends lost 6 bases and 1 base respectively, with 12 bases between them. CDR1 is ENHRY, CDR2 SYGVKD, per germline. The length of the CDR3 is 14 residues. The CDR3 reads CAISEGRANTEAFF. CDR3 nucleotide sequence: TGTGCCATCAGCGAGGGACGCGCGAACACTGAAGCTTTCTTT.

The rearrangement uses TRBV5-4 and TRBJ2-7; 8 bases are shared with TRBD1. Unmatched junction bases numbered 11, after V lost 4 bases and J lost 2 bases. Germline assignment: CDR1 SGHNT and CDR2 YYREEE (reference sequence). The CDR3 sequence is 16 residues long. The CDR3 here is CASSTARDRTTYEQYF. The CDR3 DNA follows: TGTGCCAGCAGCACCGCCCGGGACAGGACAACCTACGAGCAGTACTTC. Complete variable domain (other parts from reference TRBV5-4 and TRBJ2-7): ETGVTQSPTHLIKTRGQQVTLRCSSQSGHNTVSWYQQALGQGPQFIFQYYREEENGRGNFPPRFSGLQFPNYSSELNVNALELDDSALYLCASSTARDRTTYEQYFGPGTRLTVT.

The table lists this clonotype with a few counts. The rearrangement joins TRBV27 to TRBJ1-6; 9 bases map to TRBD1. Trimming took 6 bases from V and 11 from J; bases not matched to a gene: 5. CDR1 and CDR2 (germline): MNHEY, SMNVEV (reference sequence). The CDR3 length is 13 residues. CDR3 sequence reads: CASRGTGPTPLHF. Here the CDR3 DNA reads TGTGCCAGCAGGGGGACAGGGCCTACACCCCTCCACTTT.

This clonotype was counted a few times. The V gene is TRBV5-1, the J gene TRBJ2-2, with D perhaps TRBD1 (6 bases). In germline, CDR1 is SGHRS, CDR2 YFSETQ. CDR3 length equals 17 residues. V was shortened by 3 bases and J by 4 bases, with 19 bases between the two germline ends. CDR3 amino acids: CASSSARGPRGTGELFF. CDR3 coding DNA: TGCGCCAGCAGCTCTGCCAGGGGCCCCCGTGGCACCGGGGAGCTGTTTTTT.

This sequence joins TRBV10-3 and TRBJ2-3; D call uncertain. Per the germline V gene, CDR1 is ENHRY and CDR2 is SYGVKD. The CDR3 length is 15 residues. V dropped 3 bases and J dropped 1 base, with 11 bases sitting between them. CDR3 bases: TGTGCCATCAGTGAATTTACAACCGGCACAGATACGCAGTATTTT. Residues: CAISEFTTGTDTQYF.

This chain uses TRBV9 with TRBJ2-5; 10 bases align to TRBD2. The V and J ends lost 4 bases and 2 bases, in that order; junction bases with no gene match: 5. Germline values: CDR1 SGDLS, CDR2 YYNGEE. CDR3 length: 15 residues. The CDR3 protein is CASSFSGRPQETQYF. DNA of the CDR3: TGTGCCAGCAGCTTTAGCGGGAGGCCTCAAGAGACCCAGTACTTC.

V gene TRBV29-1 combines with J gene TRBJ1-3, with TRBD1 matching over 7 bases. Germline V gives CDR1 SQVTM, CDR2 ANQGSEA. Losses at the gene ends were 7 bases for V and 4 bases for J; bases not matched to a gene: 7. This CDR3 has 13 residues. The CDR3 is CSARPGQGNTIYF. The CDR3 region has the DNA TGCAGCGCCAGACCGGGACAGGGAAACACCATATATTTT.

Ten or more counts support this clonotype. This rearrangement joins TRBV12-3 or TRBV12-4 to TRBJ1-1; tentative D call: TRBD1 (6 bases). Trimming removed 8 bases from V and 5 bases from J, with 18 bases in between. This CDR3 comprises 14 residues. CDR3: CASLEGQFGTEAFF. For the CDR3, the DNA is TGTGCCAGCCTGGAAGGACAGTTCGGTACTGAAGCTTTCTTT.

The gene calls are TRBV24-1 and TRBJ2-3; D remains ambiguous. Germline CDR1 and CDR2: KGHDR and SFDVKD. V gave up 3 bases and J gave up 5 bases, with 23 bases separating them. The CDR3 consists of 18 residues. This CDR3 is CATSDPSRPAPPGDTQYF. CDR3 sequence (DNA): TGTGCCACCAGTGATCCTTCCCGTCCGGCCCCCCCTGGAGATACGCAGTATTTT.

The chain is built from TRBV5-5 and TRBJ2-3; D perhaps matches TRBD2 (6 bases). Trimming shortened V by 4 bases and J by 1 base, and 13 bases separated the two germline ends. CDR1 and CDR2 (germline): SGHKS, YYEKEE (reference sequence). This CDR3 is 15 amino acids long. The CDR3 here is CASSILVAGTDTQYF. The CDR3 coding sequence is TGTGCCAGCAGCATCCTCGTAGCGGGCACAGATACGCAGTATTTT.

The V and J genes are TRBV5-1 and TRBJ2-1, with no clear D. The CDR3 has 16 residues. Germline CDR1 SGHRS, CDR2 YFSETQ. Trimming took 4 bases from V and 1 from J, leaving 15 bases between them. CDR3 sequence reads: CASSRNGLRSYNEQFF. The CDR3 DNA is TGCGCCAGCAGCCGAAACGGGCTTCGTTCCTACAATGAGCAGTTCTTC.

This clonotype was observed a handful of times. This chain uses TRBV7-9 with TRBJ2-1, with 9 bases lining up with TRBD1. The ends lost 5 bases at V and 9 bases at J; junction bases unmatched: 5. This CDR3 has 13 amino acids. Per germline, CDR1 SEHNR and CDR2 FQNEAQ (reference sequence). In nucleotides, the CDR3 is TGTGCCAGCAGCCTACAGGGGGCCGGTGAGCAGTTCTTC. Its protein product is CASSLQGAGEQFF.

V is TRBV9 and J is TRBJ2-1, with 7 bases matching TRBD1. The junction had 18 bases not matched to a gene; V was cut back by 2 bases and J by 7 bases. From germline, CDR1 is SGDLS and CDR2 YYNGEE. This CDR3 has 18 residues. Written as DNA, the CDR3 is TGTGCCAGCAGCGTCGGCACAGGGGTCAAATTCCTAGGGAATGAGCAGTTCTTC. Translated: CASSVGTGVKFLGNEQFF.

The V and J genes are TRBV9 and TRBJ2-7; 9 nucleotides agree with TRBD1. The CDR3 extends over 16 amino acids. With V trimmed by 4 bases and J by 3 bases, 11 bases remained unmatched. Germline CDR1 is SGDLS and CDR2 is YYNGEE. This CDR3 is CASSPSPGQGLYEQYF. CDR3 DNA: TGTGCCAGCAGCCCATCTCCGGGACAGGGACTCTACGAGCAGTACTTC.

This clonotype was observed many times. V and J are TRBV28 and TRBJ2-1; the match to TRBD2 covers 12 bases. V shed 7 bases and J 6 bases; nucleotides not matched to a gene: 7. The germline V gene encodes CDR1 MDHEN and CDR2 SYDVKM. The CDR3 totals 15 residues. CDR3 residues: CASKPGLAGFNEQFF. The CDR3 coding sequence is TGTGCCAGCAAACCAGGACTAGCGGGATTCAATGAGCAGTTCTTC.

This sequence joins TRBV6-5 and TRBJ2-7; 9 bases fit TRBD2. Germline trimming cut 0 bases from V and 3 bases from J; bases unmatched to any gene: 0. This CDR3 spans 14 amino acids. The germline V gene has CDR1 MNHEY and CDR2 SVGAGI. The CDR3 DNA reads as TGTGCCAGCAGTTACTCTAGCGGGGGCTACGAGCAGTACTTC. Encoded protein: CASSYSSGGYEQYF.

The chain has TRBV4-1 and TRBJ2-2; D is uncertain. Germline CDR1 and CDR2: MGHRA and YSYEKL. Trimming took 6 bases from V and 6 from J, leaving 8 bases between them. The CDR3 is 12 amino acids. Here the CDR3 DNA reads TGCGCCAGCAGAAAGAAAGCCGGGGAGCTGTTTTTT. Translated: CASRKKAGELFF.

This clonotype came up many times. The rearrangement links TRBV29-1 to TRBJ2-7; perhaps TRBD2 as D (6 bases). The germline V gene has CDR1 SQVTM and CDR2 ANQGSEA. The CDR3 loop spans 12 amino acids. The V end was cut by 6 bases, the J end by 4 bases, with 13 bases between. CDR3 nucleotide sequence: TGCAGCGTCGCGACGGGACTTTACGAGCAGTACTTC. Protein product: CSVATGLYEQYF.

The table lists this clonotype with a few counts. The chain uses TRBV4-1 and TRBJ2-4; D is unclear. The CDR3 sequence is 17 residues long. With 1 base removed from V and 0 bases from J, the gap between germline ends came to 13 bases. Per the germline V gene, CDR1 is MGHRA and CDR2 is YSYEKL. DNA of the CDR3: TGCGCCAGCAGCCAAGGTTACAGCCGGCTAGCCAAAAACATTCAGTACTTC. This codes for CASSQGYSRLAKNIQYF.

This clonotype was seen only a few times. This rearrangement joins TRBV5-1 to TRBJ1-2; possibly TRBD1 for D (5 bases). This CDR3 spans 15 amino acids. Germline V gene sequence: CDR1 SGHRS, CDR2 YFSETQ. V dropped 4 bases and J dropped 0 bases, with 13 bases sitting between them. The CDR3 sequence: CASSRDGSANYGYTF. The DNA of the CDR3 is TGCGCCAGCAGCCGGGACGGATCCGCTAACTATGGCTACACCTTC.

CDR3 sequence (DNA): TGCAGTGCTAGAGGGGGGGAACGCCGAGAGACCCAGTACTTC. Encoded protein: CSARGGERRETQYF. The chain employs TRBV20-1 and TRBJ2-5; possible D gene TRBD2, 6 bases. The CDR3 covers 14 residues. CDR1 and CDR2 from the germline V gene are DFQATT and SNEGSKA (reference sequence). The V gene lost 1 base and the J gene lost 4 bases, with 13 bases spanning the gap.

Notes on this clonotype: A read error may be the cause here, since a much bigger clone is one base away. The V and J genes are TRBV4-1 and TRBJ2-7, with no clear D. Germline-derived CDR1 and CDR2 are MGHRA and YSYEKL. The CDR3 has 14 residues. CDR3 in DNA: TGCGCCAGCAGCCATCCCGAGAGGTTCAACGATCAGTACTTC. Its protein is CASSHPERFNDQYF.